The present T cell receptor (beta chain) was sequenced within a study of blood T cell repertoires in COVID-19. Across the study: PBMCs, B-cell-depleted T cells, or T cells provided the cDNA or gDNA that made up the material.

This clone is a singleton in its sample. Only in-frame clones appear in the TCRdb table, and some are missing; sequencing was by immunoSEQ multiplex PCR. The sample lists about 170,000 clones, roughly 88% occurring once. The CDR3 runs 16 residues. Per the germline V gene, CDR1 is SEHNR and CDR2 is FQNEAQ (reference sequence). The V gene end was trimmed by 5 bases and the J gene end by 1 base; junction bases not matched to a gene: 10. The specimen sequenced was peripheral blood. The chain recombines TRBV7-9 with TRBJ1-1, with TRBD1 matching 7 bases. This receptor was taken from a man in his late teens or twenties with COVID-19, enrolled during active disease. The CDR3 coding sequence is TGTGCCAGCAGCCAAGAGACAGGGCTCGGGAACACTGAAGCTTTCTTT. This gives the protein CASSQETGLGNTEAFF. The full variable domain, its missing parts supplied by reference TRBV7-9 and TRBJ1-1, is DTGVSQNPRHKITKRGQNVTFRCDPISEHNRLYWYRQTLGQGPEFLTYFQNEAQLEKSRLLSDRFSAERPKGSFSTLEIQRTEQGDSAMYLCASSQETGLGNTEAFFGQGTRLTVV.